This record looks at one T cell receptor beta chain sequence and its context. Its antigen is currently unknown. At one of its ends the junction is not consistent with the germline gene, which may arise from a read error. The sample belongs to a study of tumor-infiltrating lymphocytes in primary liver carcinoma. Background on the study: Surgery removed the patients' primary liver carcinoma. Study-level findings and limits: Blood's top-250-clone fraction was significantly lower than that of tumors (p = 0.039).

It was unsorted whole blood that yielded blood RNA, and germline DNA was also extracted. Patients were treatment-naive with chronic HBV infection. Using a constant-region primer together with ProtoScript II reverse transcriptase, TCR beta cDNA was made from approximately 0.55 ug of total RNA. Researchers made the TCR beta libraries by running three nested multiplex PCR rounds with slightly modified ARM-PCR. In TCRdb, the multiplex PCR reads were re-called with MiXCR into one record per CDR3 protein. The repertoire has some 320,000 distinct CDR3 sequences, 65% of them found once; the top ten carry roughly 9%. The sequence was obtained from a man between 35 and 55 years old with primary liver carcinoma and hepatitis B virus infection. Sequencing was carried out using peripheral blood.

The chain's CDR3 is CDSSYSGTYEQYF. For the CDR3, the DNA is TGTGACAGCAGTTACTCAGGAACCTACGAGCAGTACTTC. The chain carries TRBV6-6 and TRBJ2-7, with no clear D. Germline CDR1 MNHNY, CDR2 SVGAGI (reference sequence). The CDR3 is made up of 13 amino acids.